The 13 T cell receptor beta chains reported below all come from one sample, sequenced in a study of STAT5B mutations in CD4+ large granular lymphocyte leukemia. The protocol was immunoSEQ multiplex PCR, while the TCRdb copy is restricted to in-frame clones and leaves out a portion. The data show 25,000 to 30,000 clones, around 72% seen once. The sequenced sample consisted of CD4+ T cells from blood buffy coats. The receptors were sampled from a human donor in good health.

The chain is built from TRBV29-1 and TRBJ1-1; maybe TRBD1 (5 bases). The CDR3 is 12 residues long. V was pared by 6 bases and J by 5 bases, with 13 bases between. Germline V gives CDR1 SQVTM, CDR2 ANQGSEA. CDR3: CSVATGSTEAFF. CDR3 coding DNA: TGCAGCGTCGCCACAGGCTCTACTGAAGCTTTCTTT.

CDR3 sequence reads: CASSLGDGPYEQYF. As DNA, the CDR3 is TGTGCCAGCAGCTTGGGGGATGGCCCCTACGAGCAGTACTTC. The chain is built from TRBV5-5 and TRBJ2-7; D is uncertain. The CDR3 sequence is 14 residues long. From germline, CDR1 is SGHKS and CDR2 YYEKEE (reference sequence). The V and J ends lost 0 bases and 2 bases respectively, with 9 bases between them.

This clone was observed a handful of times. The chain joins TRBV7-9 to TRBJ1-1; D might be TRBD1 (6 bases). Deletions cut 7 bases from V and 2 bases from J, with 11 bases between. The length of the CDR3 is 13 residues. Germline loops: CDR1 SEHNR, CDR2 FQNEAQ (reference sequence). Here the CDR3 reads CASTVTGNTEAFF. The CDR3 nucleotides are TGTGCCAGCACCGTGACAGGAAACACTGAAGCTTTCTTT.

This clone has only one observation. V is TRBV27 and J is TRBJ1-1; D ambiguous. Between the trimmed V and J ends, which lost 3 bases and 4 bases, there was a span of 6 bases. CDR3 length equals 12 residues. From germline, CDR1 is MNHEY and CDR2 SMNVEV (reference sequence). CDR3 nucleotide sequence: TGTGCCAGCAGTTTCCGAGGCACTGAAGCTTTCTTT. It translates to CASSFRGTEAFF.

The chain couples TRBV5-4 to TRBJ2-5; 7 bases are a match to TRBD1. This CDR3 has 12 amino acids. The V and J ends lost 6 bases and 9 bases, in that order; junction bases with no gene match: 8. Germline CDR1 reads SGHNT; CDR2 reads YYREEE (reference sequence). The CDR3 DNA is TGTGCCAGCACAGGCAGGCAGGGGGCCCAGTACTTC. Residues: CASTGRQGAQYF.

This chain joins TRBV6-1 and TRBJ1-6, with TRBD1 as a possible D gene (6 bases). The CDR3 covers 14 residues. V was pared by 7 bases and J by 10 bases, with 17 bases between. Germline V gene sequence: CDR1 MNHNS, CDR2 SASEGT. The CDR3: CASTDRQGRSPLHF. CDR3 in DNA: TGTGCCAGCACCGACAGGCAGGGCCGATCACCCCTCCACTTT.

This chain joins TRBV28 and TRBJ2-7; the D gene is possibly TRBD1 (5 bases). The germline V gene encodes CDR1 MDHEN and CDR2 SYDVKM. The CDR3 sequence is 16 residues long. V was clipped by 3 bases and J by 4 bases, with 19 bases between them. The CDR3 loop reads CASSFFMTTAQYEQYF. CDR3 DNA: TGTGCCAGCAGTTTTTTTATGACGACAGCCCAGTACGAGCAGTACTTC.

This clone was seen more than once but under ten times. V usage is TRBV7-2 and J usage is TRBJ1-2; no clear D. This CDR3 comprises 13 residues. CDR1 and CDR2 from the germline V gene are SGHTA and FQGNSA. The V and J ends lost 1 base and 8 bases respectively, with 11 bases between them. For the CDR3, the DNA is TGTGCCAGCAGCTTAGGGTGGGGAAGCGGCTACACCTTC. Translating gives CASSLGWGSGYTF.

This clone was seen only a few times. V gene TRBV7-6 combines with J gene TRBJ1-5; TRBD1 is a possible D gene (5 bases). The ends were cut back, 1 base at V and 7 bases at J, with 14 bases in the middle. The CDR3 runs to 15 residues. CDR1 and CDR2 from the germline V gene are SGHVS and FNYEAQ. The CDR3 protein is CASSLDEGFRQPQHF. The CDR3 bases are TGTGCCAGCAGCTTAGATGAGGGGTTCCGGCAGCCCCAGCATTTT.

In this sample, this clone turned up a few times. The chain employs TRBV5-4 and TRBJ2-1; no reliable D call. V shed 10 bases and J shed 0 bases, with 5 bases lying between them. The CDR3 extends over 11 amino acids. From germline, CDR1 is SGHNT and CDR2 YYREEE (reference sequence). The CDR3 is CASHSYNEQFF. Here the CDR3 DNA reads TGTGCCTCCCACTCCTACAATGAGCAGTTCTTC.

The V call is TRBV5-6, the J call TRBJ1-5; D remains unclear. V dropped 4 bases and J dropped 5 bases, with 16 bases sitting between them. Germline V gene lookup returns CDR1 SGHDT and CDR2 YYEEEE. The CDR3 sequence is 15 residues long. In nucleotides, the CDR3 is TGTGCCAGCAGCGCCAGTCACGTCCCCCATCAGCCCCAGCATTTT. This codes for CASSASHVPHQPQHF.

The J gene is TRBJ2-6, the V gene TRBV27; 7 nucleotides line up with TRBD2. Per the germline V gene, CDR1 is MNHEY and CDR2 is SMNVEV (reference sequence). The V segment lost 8 bases and the J segment 2 bases; nucleotides outside the gene matches: 12. The CDR3 has 17 residues. The CDR3 reads CASLPPLGRAGANVLTF. CDR3 DNA: TGTGCCAGCCTTCCCCCTTTAGGGAGGGCTGGGGCCAACGTCCTGACTTTC.

The V and J genes are TRBV6-6 and TRBJ2-6; 8 bases align to TRBD1. Trimming at V came to 6 bases and at J to 2 bases, leaving 0 bases not matched to a gene. This CDR3 has 14 amino acids. Looked up from germline, CDR1 is MNHNY and CDR2 is SVGAGI (reference sequence). The CDR3 DNA reads as TGTGCCAGCAGACAGGGGGCTGGGGCCAACGTCCTGACTTTC. As protein: CASRQGAGANVLTF.